This T cell receptor beta chain was identified during a study of blood T cells in healthy people across ages. The draw of peripheral blood yielded ten milliliters from each donor. The second PCR ran roughly 6 to 12 cycles with a sample-barcoded 5' primer and J-beta primers. The template-switch adaptor was a 5' adaptor with 12 random nucleotides. It tagged each cDNA molecule. TCRdb re-called the 5' RACE reads through MiXCR, storing one row per CDR3 protein. The table has about 970,000 distinct CDR3 sequences, roughly 47% seen once; the top ten hold about a fifth. Trimming took off 6 bases at V and 0 bases at J, with 20 bases between the two ends. The germline gives CDR1 MNHEY, CDR2 SVGEGT. The CDR3 is made up of 17 amino acids.

This chain connects TRBV6-2 or TRBV6-3 to TRBJ1-1; a weak D match, TRBD1 (5 bases). The sequenced sample was blood. This sequence originates from an older woman in good health. CDR3 DNA: TGTGCCAGCAGCTCGTACCGGGACCCGAGGATGAACACTGAAGCTTTCTTT. This translates into CASSSYRDPRMNTEAFF.